This paragraph reports one T cell receptor beta chain. What antigen it recognizes has not been identified. No base quality information exists; no much larger clone differs at one position. Between about 2.24 and 5 ug genomic DNA was input per sample, and equal DNA input was given to paired samples. TCR beta libraries were constructed with the immunoSEQ hsTCRbeta Kit, with multiplexed V and J gene primers used across two PCR steps. The pooled libraries, together with positive and negative controls, were sequenced on an Illumina MiSeq running a 100-cycle paired-end protocol. The study's processing was this. Raw data were processed by the immunoSEQ vendor into normalized, annotated TCR beta repertoire reports. Richness was counted as unique clones by nucleotide sequence, and total richness was extrapolated with the iChao1 and Efron-Thisted estimators. Paired lesions were characterized and compared using Pielou's evenness, Simpson's index, top-ten clone proportional abundance, and the Morisita overlap index. TCRdb retrieved this table from immuneACCESS and kept in-frame rearrangements only. Not all clones are present; in checked studies, unresolved V genes account for under half, and no reason is known for the remainder. For V, J and clone size, that table is used; D and trimming come from the DNA. The sample profile shows about 670 clones; roughly 92% of them were found once. The top ten clonotypes cover roughly 6.8% of the sample.

Patients underwent resection for synchronous oligometastatic disease or delayed recurrence of a solitary brain metastasis. To avoid including cancers other than NSCLC, any patient with a history of multiple malignancies was excluded. Using marked H&E slides as a guide, tumor areas were macrodissected from five unstained around 9.3 um sections that had been deparaffinized. All specimens were formalin-fixed and paraffin-embedded (FFPE). The AllPrep DNA/RNA FFPE Kit was used to extract genomic DNA. This sample is part of a study of T cells in lung cancer brain metastases listed by TCRdb under 2018. Some background on the complete study: About 85% of the 20 patients had a history of tobacco use, with a median of about 38 pack-years. Nine tenths of the roughly 20 patients received no interval therapy between primary and metastasis resection. The cohort included approximately 20 patients who provided about 40 specimens, with each patient contributing one primary lung lesion and one brain metastasis. A median interval of 348 days was observed between acquisition of the primary and brain metastasis specimens. Primary and metastatic specimens both had an average DNA integrity number of around 4, with no significant difference between the two sites. TCR beta CDR3 repertoires were compared between fully resected primary non-small cell lung cancers and paired brain metastases. The median age of the patients at first diagnosis was more than 50 years, and the group included about 9 males and about a dozen females. Points the paper makes about the study in general: DNA fragmentation in the FFPE samples may have prevented recovery of the complete infiltrating T cell repertoire. In brain metastases, the ten most abundant clones accounted for a significantly larger fraction of the repertoire than in primaries, a finding that suggests clonal expansion. Brain metastases had significantly fewer unique productive clones than paired primaries (median around 1,500 versus 5,000). Most clones were specific to a single lesion, and paired lesions overlapped only to a limited degree (mean Morisita index 0.23). Effects of preoperative corticosteroids on T cell infiltration in brain metastases could not be controlled.

The CDR3 sequence holds 16 residues, the cysteine and phenylalanine included. The CDR3 DNA has 48 bases and is translated from base 1. According to the germline V gene (reference sequence), CDR1 reads SEHNR and CDR2 reads FQNEAQ. The junction shows trimming of 5 bases on V and 1 base on J, and the gene matches do not reach 4 bases of it. Sequencing input: tumor tissue from a brain metastasis. The label giving this sample's cell subset or site can be read as: paired resected brain metastasis. The sequence links TRBV7-9 to TRBJ2-3; TRBD2 fits 12 bases in the junction. The TCR sequence derives from a man between 60 and 70 years old with non-small cell lung cancer that had spread to the brain. Read as DNA, the sequence is TGTGCCAGCAGCCCTTGGACTAGCGGGGGCACAGATACGCAGTATTTT. Its translation is CASSPWTSGGTDTQYF.